This T cell receptor (beta chain) was identified during a study of cytomegalovirus exposure and HLA in healthy donors. Turning to the study itself: Most genotyped donors, approximately 81% of about 360, had Caucasian-associated genetic ancestry.

In regard to this clone: Its antigen remains unidentified.

The primer mix had 60 Vbeta and 13 Jbeta primers. Clones were read by immunoSEQ multiplex PCR, and TCRdb kept only the in-frame ones, dropping some. The sample lists approximately 180,000 clones, 81% seen once, with more than 1.5% in the top ten. The CDR3 contains 14 residues. V was cut by 3 bases and J by 0 bases, with 10 bases left in between. In germline, CDR1 is SGHNT, CDR2 YYREEE (reference sequence). Study findings and constraints: Compared with the roughly 700-donor mean, an Asian-associated ancestry cluster reportedly had fewer N-insertions, according to a later analysis. Some V segments, including TRBV6-2 and TRBV6-3, were excluded as indistinguishable.

The receptor's source is a man aged 18 to 29 in good health and CMV-seronegative. The V call is TRBV5-4, the J call TRBJ2-7; a weak D match, TRBD1 (7 bases). Input material: PBMCs. CDR3 DNA: TGTGCCAGCAGCTCAGGGGGGAGCTCCTACGAGCAGTACTTC. Amino acids: CASSSGGSSYEQYF.